This TCR beta chain stems from a study of blood T cell repertoires in COVID-19. The V segment lost 0 bases and the J segment 5 bases; nucleotides outside the gene matches: 5. From germline, CDR1 is SGHNT and CDR2 YYREEE (reference sequence). This CDR3 contains 17 residues. Repertoires were generated with immunoSEQ multiplex PCR, while TCRdb's copy carries only in-frame clones and drops some. The data show a few hundred thousand clones, about 86% seen once. The receptor comes from a man in his 60s with acute or convalescent COVID-19. V is TRBV5-4 and J is TRBJ2-2; 12 bases align to TRBD2. The sequenced material came from peripheral blood. Here the CDR3 DNA reads TGTGCCAGCAGCTTGGTGGTAGGGACTAGCGGGACCGGGGAGCTGTTTTTT. Amino acids: CASSLVVGTSGTGELFF. The entire variable domain, with the rest obtained from reference TRBV5-4 and TRBJ2-2, is as follows: ETGVTQSPTHLIKTRGQQVTLRCSSQSGHNTVSWYQQALGQGPQFIFQYYREEENGRGNFPPRFSGLQFPNYSSELNVNALELDDSALYLCASSLVVGTSGTGELFFGEGSRLTVL.